The rows below give T cell receptor beta chains drawn from one sample of a study of T cells in Graves' hyperthyroidism and ophthalmopathy. In TCRdb, the multiplex PCR reads were re-called with MiXCR into one record per CDR3 protein. Among hundreds of thousands of distinct CDR3 sequences listed, 35% to 40% were seen once. Sequenced: blood. The receptors come from a man aged 18 to 30 with Graves' hyperthyroidism. The CDR3 runs from the conserved cysteine through the conserved F or W. The D gene is left open where the match is weak. The size of a clone is reported for some rows only, either as once, few or many, or as a class for expanded clones.

TRBV10-3	many	-	14	TRBJ1-2	CAISESTNVYGYTF	TGTGCCATCAGTGAGTCAACCAACGTCTATGGCTACACCTTC
TRBV5-6	-	-	14	TRBJ2-5	CHSSLAGSQETQYF	TGTCACAGCAGCTTGGCGGGCAGCCAAGAGACCCAGTACTTC
TRBV20-1	-	-	15	TRBJ2-2	CSARGRGKNTGELFF	TGCAGTGCTAGGGGTAGGGGCAAGAACACCGGGGAGCTGTTTTTT
TRBV25-1	-	-	17	TRBJ2-6	CASTGAASSSGANVLTF	TGTGCCTCAACCGGGGCGGCATCCAGCTCTGGGGCCAACGTCCTGACTTTC
TRBV7-6	many	-	14	TRBJ1-1	CASRPGRGDTEAFF	TGTGCCAGCAGGCCAGGGAGGGGCGACACTGAAGCTTTCTTT
TRBV20-1	-	TRBD2	15	TRBJ2-3	CSAPLGLAGGDTQYF	TGCAGTGCGCCCCTAGGACTAGCGGGAGGTGATACGCAGTATTTT
TRBV7-2	-	-	15	TRBJ1-4	CASSLADATNEKLFF	TGTGCCAGCAGCTTGGCGGATGCAACTAATGAAAAACTGTTTTTT
TRBV10-3	-	-	14	TRBJ1-5	CAISSIPGYQPQHF	TGTGCCATCAGTAGTATCCCAGGTTATCAGCCCCAGCATTTT
TRBV5-4	few	TRBD1	14	TRBJ2-5	CASRDQGAWETQYF	TGTGCCAGCAGGGATCAGGGGGCGTGGGAGACCCAGTACTTC
TRBV6-5	-	-	15	TRBJ1-5	CASSYAPGTNQPQHF	TGTGCCAGCAGTTACGCCCCGGGGACCAATCAGCCCCAGCATTTT
TRBV7-2	few	-	13	TRBJ2-2	CASSQVARETLFF	TGTGCCAGCAGCCAAGTGGCCAGGGAGACGCTGTTTTTT
TRBV2	few	-	15	TRBJ1-5	CASSYSPRGNQPQHF	TGTGCCAGCAGTTACTCCCCCCGGGGGAATCAGCCCCAGCATTTT
TRBV12-3/TRBV12-4	-	TRBD1	15	TRBJ2-7	CASSLEGQGSYEQYF	TGTGCCAGCAGTTTAGAGGGACAGGGGAGCTACGAGCAGTACTTC
TRBV29-1	-	-	13	TRBJ2-2	CSAQGRLAGELFF	TGCAGCGCGCAGGGAAGGCTGGCCGGGGAGCTGTTTTTT
TRBV7-2	many	TRBD2	15	TRBJ2-5	CASSLGLADQETQYF	TGTGCCAGCAGCCTTGGACTAGCGGATCAAGAGACCCAGTACTTC
TRBV28	-	-	11	TRBJ1-1	CASSLTYEAFF	TGTGCCAGCAGTTTAACCTATGAAGCTTTCTTT
TRBV2	-	-	12	TRBJ1-1	CATRVENTEASF	TGTGCCACCAGGGTCGAGAACACTGAAGCTTCCTTT
TRBV20-1	-	-	13	TRBJ2-3	CSASSPGTDTQYF	TGCAGTGCTAGCTCGCCCGGCACAGATACGCAGTATTTT
TRBV4-1	-	-	15	TRBJ1-4	CASSQDPGWNEKLFF	TGCGCCAGCAGCCAAGACCCGGGATGGAATGAAAAACTGTTTTTT
TRBV19	many	TRBD1	14	TRBJ2-5	CASSIGQGGKTQYF	TGTGCCAGTAGTATAGGACAGGGTGGTAAGACCCAGTACTTC
TRBV5-4	-	TRBD1	15	TRBJ1-5	CASSLEGQHAQPQHF	TGTGCCAGCAGCTTGGAGGGACAGCACGCTCAGCCCCAGCATTTT
TRBV6-5	-	-	12	TRBJ1-2	CASRNWGGGYTF	TGTGCCAGCAGAAATTGGGGAGGGGGCTACACCTTC
TRBV10-3	few	TRBD1	15	TRBJ2-7	CASSAGTGVFDEQYF	TGTGCCAGCAGCGCCGGGACAGGGGTTTTCGACGAGCAGTACTTC
TRBV29-1	many	-	9	TRBJ2-2	CSVDRELFF	TGCAGCGTTGATAGGGAGCTGTTTTTT
TRBV4-3	few	-	15	TRBJ1-1	CASSSKDGQNTEAFF	TGCGCCAGCAGCTCCAAGGACGGGCAGAACACTGAAGCTTTCTTT